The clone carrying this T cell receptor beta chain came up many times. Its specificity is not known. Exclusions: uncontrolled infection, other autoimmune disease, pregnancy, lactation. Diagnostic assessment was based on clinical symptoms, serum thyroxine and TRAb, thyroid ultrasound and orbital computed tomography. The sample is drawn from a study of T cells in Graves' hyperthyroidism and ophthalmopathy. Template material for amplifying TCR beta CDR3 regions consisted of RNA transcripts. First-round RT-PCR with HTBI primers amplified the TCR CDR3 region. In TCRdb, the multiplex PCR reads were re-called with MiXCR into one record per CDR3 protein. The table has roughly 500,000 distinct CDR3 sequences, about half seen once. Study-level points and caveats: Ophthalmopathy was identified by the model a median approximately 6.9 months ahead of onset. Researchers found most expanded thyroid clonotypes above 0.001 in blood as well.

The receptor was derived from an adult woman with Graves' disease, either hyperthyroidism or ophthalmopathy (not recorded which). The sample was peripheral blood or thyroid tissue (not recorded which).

In DNA, the CDR3 is TGCGCCAGCAGCCAAGATCAGACCTTCGAAAAACTGTTTTTT. It is translated as CASSQDQTFEKLFF. The chain combines TRBV4-1 with TRBJ1-4; D gene unclear. This CDR3 has 14 amino acids. CDR1 and CDR2 (germline): MGHRA, YSYEKL. The V end lost 0 bases, the J end lost 8 bases, and 10 bases lay between the germline ends.